This T cell receptor beta chain was recovered during a study of blood T cell repertoires in COVID-19. Across the whole study: The United States, Italy and Spain supplied acute and convalescent COVID-19 samples.

Per the authors' pipeline: Estimation of nucleated cell counts relied on the amplification of reference gene primers. TCRdb's copy holds only in-frame clones and misses some; the assay was immunoSEQ multiplex PCR. The V and J calls and clone size come from that table; D and trimming were worked out from the DNA. The data contain 50,000 to 70,000 clones, approximately 91% of them singletons. Germline V lookup: CDR1 SGHAT, CDR2 FQNNGV. V was clipped by 3 bases and J by 7 bases, with 3 bases between them. The CDR3 length is 11 residues. The sample taken for sequencing was peripheral blood. The genes are TRBV11-2 and TRBJ1-4; D uncertain. The TCR originated in a man aged 55 to 70 with acute or convalescent COVID-19. CDR3 coding DNA: TGTGCCAGCAGCTTTAGTGAAAAACTGTTTTTT. It codes for CASSFSEKLFF.